This paragraph covers one T cell receptor beta chain sequence. TCRdb's table, derived via immunoSEQ multiplex PCR, lists solely in-frame clones and lacks some. The sample lists more than 65,000 clones; 70% to 90% were seen once. The entry originates in a study of OX40 agonist ivuxolimab in advanced cancers. Study as a whole: Participants averaged 60 years of age (range roughly 23 to 90) and were around 80% male.

Trimming left V 0 bases short and J 4 bases short, with 15 bases between. The CDR3 is made up of 16 amino acids. CDR1 is SGHDN, CDR2 FVKESK, per germline. Sample: CD4+ or CD8+ T cells sorted from blood, taken in a trial of the OX40 agonist ivuxolimab. The rearrangement joins TRBV14 to TRBJ1-1; D possibly corresponds to TRBD1 (5 bases). This clonotype was obtained from an adult with an advanced solid tumor such as melanoma, head and neck, liver or kidney cancer. CDR3 region: CASSQDRVRVSTEAFF. The CDR3 DNA reads TGTGCCAGCAGCCAAGATAGAGTCAGGGTTAGCACTGAAGCTTTCTTT.